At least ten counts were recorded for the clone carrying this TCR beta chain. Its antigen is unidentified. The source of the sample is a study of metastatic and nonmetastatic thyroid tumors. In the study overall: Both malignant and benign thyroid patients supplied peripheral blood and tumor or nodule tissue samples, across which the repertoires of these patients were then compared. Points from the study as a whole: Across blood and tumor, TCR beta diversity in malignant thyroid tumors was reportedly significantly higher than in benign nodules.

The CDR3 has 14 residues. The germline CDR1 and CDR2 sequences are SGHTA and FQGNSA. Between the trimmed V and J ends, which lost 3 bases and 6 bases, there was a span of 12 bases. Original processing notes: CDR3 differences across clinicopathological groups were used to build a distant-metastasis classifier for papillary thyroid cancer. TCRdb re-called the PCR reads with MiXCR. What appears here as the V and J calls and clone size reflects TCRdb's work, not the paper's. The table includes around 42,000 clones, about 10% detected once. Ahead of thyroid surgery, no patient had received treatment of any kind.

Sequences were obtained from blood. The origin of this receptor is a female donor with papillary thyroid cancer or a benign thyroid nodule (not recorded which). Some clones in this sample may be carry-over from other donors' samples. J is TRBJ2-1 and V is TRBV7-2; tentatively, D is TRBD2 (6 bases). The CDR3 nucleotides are TGTGCCAGCAGCTTTGGGGCGGGGACCAATGAGCAGTTCTTC. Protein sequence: CASSFGAGTNEQFF.